This TCR beta chain stems from a study of blood T cell repertoires in COVID-19. The wider study: Some COVID-19 samples were acute and others convalescent; all came from the United States, Italy and Spain. In each case, the material was cDNA or gDNA derived from T cells, B-cell-depleted T cells, or PBMCs.

Germline V lookup: CDR1 SGDLS, CDR2 YYNGEE. V lost 0 bases and J lost 4; bases outside the gene matches: 6. CDR3 length equals 15 residues. Under the authors' procedure: From reference gene primer amplification, estimates of nucleated cell counts were derived. Profiling relied on immunoSEQ multiplex PCR, and the TCRdb table lists in-frame clones only, not all of them. Clone size and the V and J calls come from that table; the DNA yielded D and trimming. Seen here are about 88,000 clones, approximately 87% observed once, and the top ten hold approximately 10%. The specimen sequenced was peripheral blood. The gene calls are TRBV9 and TRBJ1-2; TRBD1 agrees at 7 bases. This TCR was recovered from a human donor in a cohort sampled during active COVID-19. DNA of the CDR3: TGTGCCAGCAGCGTAGGCTCAGGGGGTAGCTATGGCTACACCTTC. It encodes CASSVGSGGSYGYTF. The variable domain in full, with the rest retrieved from reference TRBV9 and TRBJ1-2, is DSGVTQTPKHLITATGQRVTLRCSPRSGDLSVYWYQQSLDQGLQFLIQYYNGEERAKGNILERFSAQQFPDLHSELNLSSLELGDSALYFCASSVGSGGSYGYTFGSGTRLTVV.